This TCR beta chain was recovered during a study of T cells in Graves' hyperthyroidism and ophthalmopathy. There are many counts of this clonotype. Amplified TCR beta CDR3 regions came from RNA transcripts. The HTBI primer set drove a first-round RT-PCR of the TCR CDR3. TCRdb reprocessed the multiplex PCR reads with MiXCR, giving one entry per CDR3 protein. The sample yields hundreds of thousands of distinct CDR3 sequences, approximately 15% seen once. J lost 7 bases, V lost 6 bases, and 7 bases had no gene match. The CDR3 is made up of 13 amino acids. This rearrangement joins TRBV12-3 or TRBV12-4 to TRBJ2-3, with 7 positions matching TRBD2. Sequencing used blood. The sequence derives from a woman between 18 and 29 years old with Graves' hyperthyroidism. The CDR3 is CASSTSAAHTQYF. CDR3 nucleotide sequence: TGTGCCAGCAGCACTAGCGCGGCACATACGCAGTATTTT.